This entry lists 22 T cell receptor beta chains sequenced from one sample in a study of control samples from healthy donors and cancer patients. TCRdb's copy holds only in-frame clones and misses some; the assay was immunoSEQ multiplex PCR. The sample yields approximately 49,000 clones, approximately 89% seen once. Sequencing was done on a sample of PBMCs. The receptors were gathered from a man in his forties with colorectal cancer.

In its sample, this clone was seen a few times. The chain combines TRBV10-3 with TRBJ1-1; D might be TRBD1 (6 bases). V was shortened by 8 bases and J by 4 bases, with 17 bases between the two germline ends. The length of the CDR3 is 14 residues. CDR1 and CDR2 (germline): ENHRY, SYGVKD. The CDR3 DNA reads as TGTGCCATCCGTTCCCAAAACAGGGCCACTGAAGCTTTCTTT. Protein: CAIRSQNRATEAFF.

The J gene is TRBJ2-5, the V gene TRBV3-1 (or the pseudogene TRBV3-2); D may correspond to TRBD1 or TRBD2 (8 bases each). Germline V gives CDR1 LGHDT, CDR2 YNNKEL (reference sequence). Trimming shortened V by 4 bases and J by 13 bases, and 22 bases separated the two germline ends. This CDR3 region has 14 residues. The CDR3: CASSPSLADREPYF. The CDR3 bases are TGTGCCAGCAGCCCTTCACTAGCGGACAGGGAGCCGTACTTC.

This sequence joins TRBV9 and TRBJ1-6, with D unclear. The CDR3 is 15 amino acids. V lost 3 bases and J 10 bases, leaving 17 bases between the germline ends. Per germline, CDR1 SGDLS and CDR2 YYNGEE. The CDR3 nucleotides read TGTGCCAGCAGCGCAGAGGCAAGCTCTATATCACCCCTCCACTTT. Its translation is CASSAEASSISPLHF.

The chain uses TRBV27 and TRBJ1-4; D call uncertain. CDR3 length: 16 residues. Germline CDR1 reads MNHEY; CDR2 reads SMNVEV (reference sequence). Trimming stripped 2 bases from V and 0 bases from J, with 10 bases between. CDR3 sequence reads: CASSLLYGATNEKLFF. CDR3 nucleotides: TGTGCCAGCAGTTTACTTTATGGAGCAACTAATGAAAAACTGTTTTTT.

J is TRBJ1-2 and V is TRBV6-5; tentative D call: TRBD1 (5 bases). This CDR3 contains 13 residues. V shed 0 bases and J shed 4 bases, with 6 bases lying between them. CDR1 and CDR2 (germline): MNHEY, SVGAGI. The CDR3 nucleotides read TGTGCCAGCAGTTACTCCGGGGGCTATGGCTACACCTTC. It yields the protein CASSYSGGYGYTF.

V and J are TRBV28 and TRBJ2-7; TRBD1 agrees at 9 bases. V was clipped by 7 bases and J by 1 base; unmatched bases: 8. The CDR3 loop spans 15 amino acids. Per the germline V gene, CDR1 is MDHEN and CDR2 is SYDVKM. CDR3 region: CASNTGTGFSYEQYF. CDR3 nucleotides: TGTGCCAGCAATACCGGGACAGGGTTTTCCTACGAGCAGTACTTC.

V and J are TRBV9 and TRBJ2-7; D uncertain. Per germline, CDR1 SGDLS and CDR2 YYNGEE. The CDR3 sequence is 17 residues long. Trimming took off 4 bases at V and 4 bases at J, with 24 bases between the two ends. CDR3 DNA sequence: TGTGCCAGCAGCCCTTTCTACAGATTAGTAAATGTATACGAGCAGTACTTC. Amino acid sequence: CASSPFYRLVNVYEQYF.

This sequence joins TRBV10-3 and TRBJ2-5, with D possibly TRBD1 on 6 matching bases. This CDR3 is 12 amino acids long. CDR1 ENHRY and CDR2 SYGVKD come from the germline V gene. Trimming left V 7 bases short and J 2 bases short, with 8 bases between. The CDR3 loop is CAIKDSQETQYF. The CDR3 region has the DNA TGTGCCATCAAGGACAGTCAAGAGACCCAGTACTTC.

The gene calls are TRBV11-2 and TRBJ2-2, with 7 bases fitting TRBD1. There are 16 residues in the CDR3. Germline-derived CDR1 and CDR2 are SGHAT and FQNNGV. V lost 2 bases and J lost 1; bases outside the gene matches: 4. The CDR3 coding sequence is TGTGCCAGCAGCTTATGGCACAGGGGGAACACCGGGGAGCTGTTTTTT. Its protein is CASSLWHRGNTGELFF.

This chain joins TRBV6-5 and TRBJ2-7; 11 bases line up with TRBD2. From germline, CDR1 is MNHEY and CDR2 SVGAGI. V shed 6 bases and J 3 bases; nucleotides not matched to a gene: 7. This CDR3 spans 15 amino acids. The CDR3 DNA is TGTGCCAGCAGCCCCACTAGCGGGAGTGGCTACGAGCAGTACTTC. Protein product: CASSPTSGSGYEQYF.

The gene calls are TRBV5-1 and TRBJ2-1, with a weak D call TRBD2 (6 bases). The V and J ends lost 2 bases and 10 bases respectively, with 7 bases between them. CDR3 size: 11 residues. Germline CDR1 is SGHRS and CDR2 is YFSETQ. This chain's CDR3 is CASSFGLEQFF. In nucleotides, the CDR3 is TGCGCCAGCAGCTTCGGACTAGAGCAGTTCTTC.

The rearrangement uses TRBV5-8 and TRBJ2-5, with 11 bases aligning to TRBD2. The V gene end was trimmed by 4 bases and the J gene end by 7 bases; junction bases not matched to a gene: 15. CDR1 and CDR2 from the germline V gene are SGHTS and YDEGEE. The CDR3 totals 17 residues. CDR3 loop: CASSLLTNSGRALTQYF. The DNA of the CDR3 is TGTGCCAGCAGCCTGCTCACTAATAGCGGGAGGGCCCTGACCCAGTACTTC.

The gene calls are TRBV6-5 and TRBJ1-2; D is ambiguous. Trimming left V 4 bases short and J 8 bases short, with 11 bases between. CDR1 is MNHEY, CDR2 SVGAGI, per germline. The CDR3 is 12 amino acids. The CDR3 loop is CASSSRTRGYTF. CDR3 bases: TGTGCCAGCAGTTCCCGGACGAGAGGCTACACCTTC.

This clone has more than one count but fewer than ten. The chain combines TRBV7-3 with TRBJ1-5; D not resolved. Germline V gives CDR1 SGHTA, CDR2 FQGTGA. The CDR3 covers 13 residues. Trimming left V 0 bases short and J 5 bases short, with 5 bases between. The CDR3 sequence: CASSLTGDQPQHF. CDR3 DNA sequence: TGTGCCAGCAGCTTAACGGGCGATCAGCCCCAGCATTTT.

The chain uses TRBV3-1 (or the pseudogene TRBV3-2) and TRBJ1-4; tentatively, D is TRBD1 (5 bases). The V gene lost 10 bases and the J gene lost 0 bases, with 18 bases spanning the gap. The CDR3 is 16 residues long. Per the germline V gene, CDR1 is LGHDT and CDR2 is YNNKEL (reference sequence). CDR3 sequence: CATAPGTHSTNEKLFF. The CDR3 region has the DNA TGTGCCACTGCGCCAGGGACCCACTCAACTAATGAAAAACTGTTTTTT.

DNA of the CDR3: TGTGCCATCAGTGATTCGGCAGGGCCAAATCAGCCCCAGCATTTT. Translated: CAISDSAGPNQPQHF. The V and J genes are TRBV10-3 and TRBJ1-5, with a tentative D call TRBD1 (5 bases). Trimming cost V 3 bases and J 4 bases, with 13 bases left between them. This CDR3 contains 15 residues. CDR1 is ENHRY, CDR2 SYGVKD, per germline.

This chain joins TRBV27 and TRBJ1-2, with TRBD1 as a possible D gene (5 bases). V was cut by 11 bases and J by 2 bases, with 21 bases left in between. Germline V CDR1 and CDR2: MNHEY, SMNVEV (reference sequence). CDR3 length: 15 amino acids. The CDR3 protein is CAAVREGTYNYGYTF. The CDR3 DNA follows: TGTGCCGCCGTCAGGGAGGGGACCTACAACTATGGCTACACCTTC.

The CDR3 region has the DNA TGTGCCAGCAGTCATGACAGGGGGCTGTATCAGCCCCAGCATTTT. It yields the protein CASSHDRGLYQPQHF. This chain uses TRBV6-2 or TRBV6-3 with TRBJ1-5; 10 positions match TRBD1. With 5 bases clipped from V and 5 bases from J, the junction kept 6 bases outside the gene matches. CDR1 MNHEY and CDR2 SVGEGT come from the germline V gene. The CDR3 is made up of 15 amino acids.

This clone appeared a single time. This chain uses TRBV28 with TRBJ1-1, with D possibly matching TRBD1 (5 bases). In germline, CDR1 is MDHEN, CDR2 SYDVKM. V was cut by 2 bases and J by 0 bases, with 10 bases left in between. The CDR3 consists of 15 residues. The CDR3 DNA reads TGTGCCAGCAGTTTAATGAGGGGCGTGAACACTGAAGCTTTCTTT. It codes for CASSLMRGVNTEAFF.

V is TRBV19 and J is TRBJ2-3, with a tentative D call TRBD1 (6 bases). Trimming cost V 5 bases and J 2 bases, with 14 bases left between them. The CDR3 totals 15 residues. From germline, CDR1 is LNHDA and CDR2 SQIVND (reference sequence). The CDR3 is CASSGRQAVTDTQYF. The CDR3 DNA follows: TGTGCCAGTAGTGGGCGACAGGCCGTCACAGATACGCAGTATTTT. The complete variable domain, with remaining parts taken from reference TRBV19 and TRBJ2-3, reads DGGITQSPKYLFRKEGQNVTLSCEQNLNHDAMYWYRQDPGQGLRLIYYSQIVNDFQKGDIAEGYSVSREKKESFPLTVTSAQKNPTAFYLCASSGRQAVTDTQYFGPGTRLTVL.

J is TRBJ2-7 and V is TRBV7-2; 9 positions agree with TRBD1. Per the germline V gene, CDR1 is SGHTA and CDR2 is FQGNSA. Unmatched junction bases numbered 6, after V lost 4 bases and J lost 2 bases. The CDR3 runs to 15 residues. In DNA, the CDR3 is TGTGCCAGCAGCTCGTACAGGGGGCAAGCCTACGAGCAGTACTTC. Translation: CASSSYRGQAYEQYF.

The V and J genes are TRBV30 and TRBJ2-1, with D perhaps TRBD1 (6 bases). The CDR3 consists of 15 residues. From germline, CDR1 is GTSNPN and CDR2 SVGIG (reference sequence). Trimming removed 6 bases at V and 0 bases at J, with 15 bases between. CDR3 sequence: CACSRGDGSYNEQFF. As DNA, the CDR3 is TGTGCCTGCTCCAGGGGAGACGGCTCCTACAATGAGCAGTTCTTC.